This entry concerns a single T cell receptor beta chain. Its antigen is unidentified. The V end was cut by 6 bases, the J end by 6 bases, with 14 bases between. Germline CDR1 and CDR2: LNHDA and SQIVND (reference sequence). This CDR3 spans 13 amino acids. This specimen belongs to a study of siplizumab effects on memory and regulatory T cells. Points from the study as a whole: Mappable alloreactive CD4+ clones averaged around 69% Treg-derived with siplizumab versus 26.9% in controls. Unstimulated subsets captured only a minor fraction of alloreactive clones.

TCRdb keeps only in-frame clones here, not all; method: immunoSEQ multiplex PCR. Of roughly 100,000 clones listed, around nine tenths are singletons. The chain joins TRBV19 to TRBJ1-2; D not resolved. The sample was non-Treg CD4+ T cells sorted from blood. The receptor was isolated from a human donor in good health. CDR3 region: CASRDLGRDGYTF. CDR3 bases: TGTGCCAGTAGGGACTTGGGGAGGGATGGCTACACCTTC.